Below are 29 T cell receptor beta chains sequenced from a single sample in a study of CD8 T cells in Susac syndrome. Random hexamers served to reverse transcribe roughly 0.45 to 1 ug RNA. MiXCR, run by TCRdb on the immunoSEQ multiplex PCR reads, gives a single entry per CDR3 protein. The sample carries over 200,000 distinct CDR3 sequences, over 90% recorded once. Specimen: CD4+ T cells from PBMCs. All receptors derive from a human donor with multiple sclerosis.

The chain links TRBV20-1 to TRBJ2-5; D not resolved. The V end lost 5 bases, the J end lost 1 base, and 14 bases lay between the germline ends. The germline gives CDR1 DFQATT, CDR2 SNEGSKA (reference sequence). The CDR3 has 14 amino acids. The CDR3 protein is CSAETRVSQETQYF. The CDR3 region has the DNA TGCAGTGCTGAAACCCGGGTATCCCAAGAGACCCAGTACTTC.

The chain combines TRBV5-6 with TRBJ1-2, with a possible D match to TRBD1 (5 bases). CDR3 length: 15 residues. Trimming removed 5 bases at V and 7 bases at J, with 21 bases between. CDR1 is SGHDT and CDR2 is YYEEEE in the germline V gene. The CDR3 DNA follows: TGTGCCAGCAGGTTCGGCGTTGTGACAGACCTTGGCTACACCTTC. Protein product: CASRFGVVTDLGYTF.

The genes are TRBV12-3 or TRBV12-4 and TRBJ2-6; 7 positions agree with TRBD2. The V segment lost 7 bases and the J segment 2 bases; nucleotides outside the gene matches: 5. This CDR3 region has 15 residues. The CDR3, as DNA: TGTGCCAGCACACAACGGGGGGCTGGGGCCAACGTCCTGACTTTC. It encodes CASTQRGAGANVLTF.

This chain links TRBV20-1 with TRBJ1-2; D not certain. Germline CDR1 and CDR2: DFQATT and SNEGSKA (reference sequence). Trimming cost V 4 bases and J 0 bases, with 9 bases left between them. The CDR3 is 13 amino acids. The CDR3 region is CSAKGGTNYGYTF. Written as DNA, the CDR3 is TGCAGTGCTAAGGGCGGAACTAACTATGGCTACACCTTC.

The rearrangement uses TRBV12-3 or TRBV12-4 and TRBJ2-3, with 10 bases identical to TRBD2. The CDR3 length is 16 residues. Unmatched junction bases numbered 7, after V lost 5 bases and J lost 2 bases. CDR3 in DNA: TGTGCCAGCAGTCTCCGTCTAGCGGGGGACACAGATACGCAGTATTTT. Translation: CASSLRLAGDTDTQYF.

The sample holds one count of this clonotype. CDR3 amino acids: CASSTGHEGQYF. In DNA, the CDR3 is TGTGCCAGCTCAACAGGACATGAAGGGCAGTACTTC. This chain uses TRBV18 with TRBJ2-7; D is possibly TRBD1 (5 bases). Germline CDR1 reads KGHSH; CDR2 reads LQKENI. Trimming stripped 5 bases from V and 9 bases from J, with 14 bases between. The CDR3 runs 12 residues.

The rearrangement links TRBV30 to TRBJ2-7; 7 bases line up with TRBD1. This CDR3 has 11 residues. Germline V gene data show CDR1 as GTSNPN and CDR2 as SVGIG (reference sequence). The ends lost 7 bases at V and 3 bases at J; junction bases unmatched: 3. The CDR3 DNA follows: TGTGCCTCCCAGGGGGTCTACGAGCAGTACTTC. The encoded protein is CASQGVYEQYF.

The gene calls are TRBV2 and TRBJ1-6, with D possibly TRBD1 on 5 matching bases. Between the trimmed V and J ends, which lost 6 bases and 0 bases, there was a span of 15 bases. This CDR3 comprises 17 residues. Germline V gene sequence: CDR1 SNHLY, CDR2 FYNNEI. The CDR3 nucleotides read TGTGCCAGCAGCCCCCGACAGCTTAGCTCCTATAATTCACCCCTCCACTTT. The encoded protein is CASSPRQLSSYNSPLHF. The variable domain in full, with the rest retrieved from reference TRBV2 and TRBJ1-6, is EPEVTQTPSHQVTQMGQEVILRCVPISNHLYFYWYRQILGQKVEFLVSFYNNEISEKSEIFDDQFSVERPDGSNFTLKIRSTKLEDSAMYFCASSPRQLSSYNSPLHFGNGTRLTVT.

The V and J genes are TRBV3-1 and TRBJ1-2; TRBD1 matches 7 bases. CDR3 length: 15 residues. Germline CDR1 is LGHDT and CDR2 is YNNKEL (reference sequence). V lost 1 base, J lost 3 bases, and 5 bases stayed unmatched. CDR3 coding DNA: TGTGCCAGCAGCCAAGGACAGGGAGTTGACTATGGCTACACCTTC. It translates to CASSQGQGVDYGYTF.

In this sample, this clonotype turned up once. The rearrangement links TRBV5-1 to TRBJ1-4; D is uncertain. This CDR3 is 12 amino acids long. Germline lookup yields CDR1 SGHRS and CDR2 YFSETQ. The V gene lost 0 bases and the J gene lost 12 bases, with 9 bases spanning the gap. In nucleotides, the CDR3 is TGCGCCAGCAGCTTGGCCGGAATGGAACTGTTTTTT. Translation gives CASSLAGMELFF.

V and J are TRBV24-1 and TRBJ1-1, with 8 bases aligning to TRBD1. The CDR3 consists of 15 residues. Germline V lookup: CDR1 KGHDR, CDR2 SFDVKD. Trimming at V came to 4 bases and at J to 4 bases, leaving 7 bases not matched to a gene. The chain's CDR3 is CATSDDGQGRTEAFF. CDR3 in DNA: TGTGCCACCAGTGACGACGGACAGGGACGCACTGAAGCTTTCTTT.

This chain links TRBV5-4 with TRBJ1-6; D remains ambiguous. The CDR3 runs to 15 residues. Trimming removed 0 bases from V and 5 bases from J, with 9 bases in between. Germline CDR1 and CDR2: SGHNT and YYREEE (reference sequence). In nucleotides, the CDR3 is TGTGCCAGCAGCTTGGCCGGTGCCGATAATTCACCCCTCCACTTT. Amino acid sequence: CASSLAGADNSPLHF.

The J gene is TRBJ1-2, the V gene TRBV9, with TRBD1 identical over 8 bases. This CDR3 region has 16 residues. Germline V CDR1 and CDR2: SGDLS, YYNGEE. After removal of 0 bases from V and 4 bases from J, the junction contained 8 bases not matched to a gene. The CDR3 bases are TGTGCCAGCAGCGTAGATCCAGGGGGCTTCGTCTATGGCTACACCTTC. It codes for CASSVDPGGFVYGYTF.

V gene TRBV6-5 combines with J gene TRBJ2-1; D uncertain. CDR3 size: 18 residues. The V gene's germline CDR1 is MNHEY and CDR2 SVGAGI. The ends were cut back, 0 bases at V and 0 bases at J, with 15 bases in the middle. The CDR3 DNA is TGTGCCAGCAGTTACTCCGCGTTATCGGTGAGCTCCTACAATGAGCAGTTCTTC. This encodes CASSYSALSVSSYNEQFF.

This sequence joins TRBV30 and TRBJ1-1; D remains ambiguous. V was trimmed by 4 bases and J by 4 bases, leaving 10 bases between them. Germline V lookup: CDR1 GTSNPN, CDR2 SVGIG (reference sequence). The CDR3 length is 12 residues. CDR3 in amino acids: CAWKSTATEAFF. Here the CDR3 DNA reads TGTGCCTGGAAATCTACAGCCACTGAAGCTTTCTTT.

The genes are TRBV4-1 and TRBJ2-1; TRBD1 matches at 7 bases. Trimming at V came to 4 bases and at J to 4 bases, leaving 7 bases not matched to a gene. The germline CDR1 and CDR2 sequences are MGHRA and YSYEKL. This CDR3 region has 15 residues. DNA of the CDR3: TGCGCCAGCAGCCTCGGGGACAGCCTTTACAATGAGCAGTTCTTC. Translation: CASSLGDSLYNEQFF.

V and J are TRBV20-1 and TRBJ2-4, with D uncertain. The CDR3 has 15 residues. V gave up 0 bases and J gave up 7 bases, with 16 bases separating them. CDR1 and CDR2 (germline): DFQATT, SNEGSKA (reference sequence). The CDR3 DNA reads TGCAGTGCTAGAGATTTAGACGGAGTCTGGAACATTCAGTACTTC. Its protein product is CSARDLDGVWNIQYF.

This clonotype was found once. The genes are TRBV12-3 or TRBV12-4 and TRBJ1-2, with 11 bases matching TRBD1. The CDR3 runs to 12 residues. After removal of 8 bases from V and 13 bases from J, the junction contained 9 bases not matched to a gene. The CDR3 spells CASGTGTGGPTF. CDR3 in DNA: TGTGCCAGCGGGACCGGGACAGGGGGGCCCACCTTC.

This chain links TRBV20-1 with TRBJ2-5; 10 bases match TRBD2. CDR1 and CDR2 (germline): DFQATT, SNEGSKA (reference sequence). V trimming: 5 bases; J trimming: 1 base; junction bases outside the gene matches: 4. The CDR3 runs 14 residues. The CDR3 DNA reads TGCAGTGCTCCTAGCGGGGGACCCCAAGAGACCCAGTACTTC. Its protein is CSAPSGGPQETQYF.

The V gene is TRBV11-2, the J gene TRBJ2-1; 7 nucleotides agree with TRBD2. After removal of 5 bases from V and 2 bases from J, the junction contained 12 bases not matched to a gene. Germline V CDR1 and CDR2: SGHAT, FQNNGV. The CDR3 runs to 17 residues. CDR3 amino acids: CASSQGTLAGAYNEQFF. For the CDR3, the DNA is TGTGCCAGCAGCCAAGGGACGTTGGCGGGGGCCTACAATGAGCAGTTCTTC.

Only one count was recorded for this clonotype. The rearrangement uses TRBV12-3 or TRBV12-4 and TRBJ1-2; the D is unclear. V was shortened by 9 bases and J by 0 bases, with 8 bases between the two germline ends. The CDR3 is 12 amino acids. This CDR3 reads CASGRTNYGYTF. The CDR3 DNA sequence: TGTGCCAGTGGTAGAACTAACTATGGCTACACCTTC.

This clonotype was recorded once. The rearrangement links TRBV20-1 to TRBJ2-7; possibly TRBD1 for D (6 bases). Germline V gene sequence: CDR1 DFQATT, CDR2 SNEGSKA (reference sequence). The ends were cut back, 4 bases at V and 2 bases at J, with 12 bases in the middle. This CDR3 comprises 13 residues. This chain's CDR3 is CSATDRQTYEQYF. The CDR3 region has the DNA TGCAGTGCTACCGACAGGCAGACCTACGAGCAGTACTTC.

V usage is TRBV24-1 and J usage is TRBJ2-1; D not certain. Germline V gene lookup returns CDR1 KGHDR and CDR2 SFDVKD. This CDR3 is built from 14 residues. The ends were cut back, 3 bases at V and 5 bases at J, with 10 bases in the middle. CDR3 residues: CATSDGTPNNEQFF. The CDR3 DNA sequence: TGTGCCACCAGTGATGGTACTCCCAACAATGAGCAGTTCTTC.

This chain connects TRBV2 to TRBJ2-1; D perhaps matches TRBD1 (5 bases). This CDR3 has 15 amino acids. Germline assignment: CDR1 SNHLY and CDR2 FYNNEI. The V and J ends lost 6 bases and 6 bases respectively, with 18 bases between them. The CDR3 region is CASRVLGRSGNEQFF. The CDR3 nucleotides are TGTGCCAGCAGGGTATTGGGGCGGTCGGGCAATGAGCAGTTCTTC.

The chain's CDR3 is CSASYRSTYEQYF. For the CDR3, the DNA is TGCAGTGCTAGTTATCGGTCTACGTACGAGCAGTACTTC. J is TRBJ2-7 and V is TRBV20-1; D uncertain. Germline CDR1 reads DFQATT; CDR2 reads SNEGSKA (reference sequence). The V end was cut by 3 bases, the J end by 4 bases, with 13 bases between. This CDR3 is 13 amino acids long.

The CDR3 region has the DNA TGTGCCAGCAGACCAGACCGGGGCGAAGCTTTCTTT. It is translated as CASRPDRGEAFF. The chain carries TRBV6-5 and TRBJ1-1; a weak D match, TRBD1 (5 bases). CDR1 is MNHEY, CDR2 SVGAGI, per germline. The CDR3 loop spans 12 amino acids. Trimming cost V 6 bases and J 8 bases, with 13 bases left between them.

The rearrangement links TRBV20-1 to TRBJ1-6; D gene ambiguous. The CDR3 spans 12 residues. Per germline, CDR1 DFQATT and CDR2 SNEGSKA (reference sequence). V lost 3 bases and J 6 bases, leaving 6 bases between the germline ends. CDR3 sequence reads: CSASGGNSPLHF. CDR3 sequence (DNA): TGCAGTGCTAGTGGCGGTAATTCACCCCTCCACTTT.

This chain uses TRBV3-1 with TRBJ2-7; D gene unclear. This CDR3 is built from 14 residues. Germline-derived CDR1 and CDR2 are LGHDT and YNNKEL (reference sequence). The germline V and J ends were trimmed by 0 bases and 3 bases, with 9 bases remaining between them. This CDR3 is CASSQEWQNYEQYF. CDR3 nucleotide sequence: TGTGCCAGCAGCCAAGAATGGCAGAACTACGAGCAGTACTTC.

As for this clonotype: One end of the junction varies from germline; a read error may be responsible. This rearrangement joins TRBV27 to TRBJ1-4; D is unresolved. The germline gives CDR1 MNHEY, CDR2 SMNVEV (reference sequence). The CDR3 runs to 12 residues. The CDR3 DNA sequence: TGTGCCAGCAGCCACGGCGGGGTCTCGAGACGTTTT. As protein: CASSHGGVSRRF. Together with reference TRBV27 and TRBJ1-4, the CDR3 gives the full variable domain: EAQVTQNPRYLITVTGKKLTVTCSQNMNHEYMSWYRQDPGLGLRQIYYSMNVEVTDKGDVPEGYKVSRKEKRNFPLILESPSPNQTSLYFCASSHGGVSRRFGSGTQLSVL.